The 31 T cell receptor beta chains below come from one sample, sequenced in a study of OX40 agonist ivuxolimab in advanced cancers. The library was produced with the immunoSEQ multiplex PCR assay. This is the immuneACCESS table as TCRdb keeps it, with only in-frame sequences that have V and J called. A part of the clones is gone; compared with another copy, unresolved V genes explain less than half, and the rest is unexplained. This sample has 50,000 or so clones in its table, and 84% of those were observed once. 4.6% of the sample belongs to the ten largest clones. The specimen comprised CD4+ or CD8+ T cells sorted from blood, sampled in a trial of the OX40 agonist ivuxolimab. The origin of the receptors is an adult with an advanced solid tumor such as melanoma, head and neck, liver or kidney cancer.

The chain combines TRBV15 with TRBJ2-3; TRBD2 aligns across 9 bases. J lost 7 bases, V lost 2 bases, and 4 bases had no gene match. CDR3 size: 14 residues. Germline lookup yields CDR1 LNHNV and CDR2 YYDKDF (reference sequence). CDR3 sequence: CATSRTTSGYTQYF. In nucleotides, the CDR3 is TGTGCCACCAGCAGAACGACTAGCGGCTATACGCAGTATTTT.

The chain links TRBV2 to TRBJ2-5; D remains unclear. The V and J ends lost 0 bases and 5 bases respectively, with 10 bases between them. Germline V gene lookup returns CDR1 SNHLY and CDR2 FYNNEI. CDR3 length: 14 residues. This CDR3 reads CASSEAPLVETQYF. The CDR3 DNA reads TGTGCCAGCAGTGAAGCGCCTCTTGTGGAGACCCAGTACTTC. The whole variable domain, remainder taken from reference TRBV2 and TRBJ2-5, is EPEVTQTPSHQVTQMGQEVILRCVPISNHLYFYWYRQILGQKVEFLVSFYNNEISEKSEIFDDQFSVERPDGSNFTLKIRSTKLEDSAMYFCASSEAPLVETQYFGPGTRLLVL.

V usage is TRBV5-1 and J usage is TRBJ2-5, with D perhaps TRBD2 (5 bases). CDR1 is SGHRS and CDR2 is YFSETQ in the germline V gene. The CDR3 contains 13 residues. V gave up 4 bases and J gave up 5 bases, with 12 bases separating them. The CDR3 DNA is TGCGCCAGCAGCCAAACGGGGTCCGAGACCCAGTACTTC. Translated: CASSQTGSETQYF.

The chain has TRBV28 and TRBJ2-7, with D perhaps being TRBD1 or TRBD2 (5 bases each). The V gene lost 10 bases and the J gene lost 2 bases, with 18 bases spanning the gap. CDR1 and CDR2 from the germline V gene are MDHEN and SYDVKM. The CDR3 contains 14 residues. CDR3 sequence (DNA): TGTGCCACCAAAGGGGCGGGTCTGCCCTACGAGCAGTACTTC. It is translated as CATKGAGLPYEQYF.

The CDR3: CASSPDRGETQYF. DNA of the CDR3: TGTGCCAGCAGCCCCGACCGGGGGGAGACCCAGTACTTC. The genes are TRBV7-2 and TRBJ2-5; maybe TRBD2 (6 bases). The length of the CDR3 is 13 residues. The V gene lost 5 bases and the J gene lost 5 bases, with 12 bases spanning the gap. Looked up from germline, CDR1 is SGHTA and CDR2 is FQGNSA. The full variable domain, its missing parts supplied by reference TRBV7-2 and TRBJ2-5, is GAGVSQSPSNKVTEKGKDVELRCDPISGHTALYWYRQSLGQGLEFLIYFQGNSAPDKSGLPSDRFSAERTGGSVSTLTIQRTQQEDSAVYLCASSPDRGETQYFGPGTRLLVL.

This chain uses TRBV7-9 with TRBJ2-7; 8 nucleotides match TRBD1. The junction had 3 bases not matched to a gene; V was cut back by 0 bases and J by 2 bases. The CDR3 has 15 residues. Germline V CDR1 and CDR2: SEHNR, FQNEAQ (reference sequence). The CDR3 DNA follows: TGTGCCAGCAGCTTAGCCGGGACAGGCCCCTACGAGCAGTACTTC. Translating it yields CASSLAGTGPYEQYF. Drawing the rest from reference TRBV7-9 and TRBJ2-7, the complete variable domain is DTGVSQNPRHKITKRGQNVTFRCDPISEHNRLYWYRQTLGQGPEFLTYFQNEAQLEKSRLLSDRFSAERPKGSFSTLEIQRTEQGDSAMYLCASSLAGTGPYEQYFGPGTRLTVT.

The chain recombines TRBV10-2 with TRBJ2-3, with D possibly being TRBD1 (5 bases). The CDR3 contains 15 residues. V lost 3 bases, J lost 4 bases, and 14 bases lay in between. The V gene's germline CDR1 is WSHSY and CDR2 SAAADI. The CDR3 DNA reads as TGCGCCAGCAGTGATAGGGGAATGGGCCCAGATACGCAGTATTTT. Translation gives CASSDRGMGPDTQYF.

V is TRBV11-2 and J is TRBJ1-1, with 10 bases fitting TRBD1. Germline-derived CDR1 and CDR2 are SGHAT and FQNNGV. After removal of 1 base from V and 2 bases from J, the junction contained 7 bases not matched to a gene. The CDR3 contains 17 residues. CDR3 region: CASSLGFGTGVNTEAFF. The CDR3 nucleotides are TGTGCCAGCAGCTTAGGATTTGGGACAGGGGTCAACACTGAAGCTTTCTTT.

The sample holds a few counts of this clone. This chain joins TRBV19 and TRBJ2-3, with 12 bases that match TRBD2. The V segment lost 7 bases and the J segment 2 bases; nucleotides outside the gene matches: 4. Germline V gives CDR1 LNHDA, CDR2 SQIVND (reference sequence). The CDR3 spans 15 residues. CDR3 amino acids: CASKASGRVTDTQYF. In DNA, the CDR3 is TGTGCCAGTAAGGCTAGCGGGAGGGTCACAGATACGCAGTATTTT. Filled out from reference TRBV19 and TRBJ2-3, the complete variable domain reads DGGITQSPKYLFRKEGQNVTLSCEQNLNHDAMYWYRQDPGQGLRLIYYSQIVNDFQKGDIAEGYSVSREKKESFPLTVTSAQKNPTAFYLCASKASGRVTDTQYFGPGTRLTVL.

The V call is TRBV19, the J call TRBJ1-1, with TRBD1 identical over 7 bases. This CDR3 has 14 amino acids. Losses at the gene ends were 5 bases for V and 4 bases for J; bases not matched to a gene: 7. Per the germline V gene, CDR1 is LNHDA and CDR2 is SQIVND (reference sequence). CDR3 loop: CASSDQGVGTEAFF. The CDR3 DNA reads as TGTGCCAGTAGTGACCAGGGGGTAGGCACTGAAGCTTTCTTT.

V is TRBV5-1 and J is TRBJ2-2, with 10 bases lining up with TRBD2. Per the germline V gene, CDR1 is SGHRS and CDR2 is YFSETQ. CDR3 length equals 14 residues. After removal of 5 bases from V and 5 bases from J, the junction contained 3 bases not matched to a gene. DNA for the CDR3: TGCGCCAGCAGGGTAGCGGGAGGAACCGGGGAGCTGTTTTTT. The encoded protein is CASRVAGGTGELFF.

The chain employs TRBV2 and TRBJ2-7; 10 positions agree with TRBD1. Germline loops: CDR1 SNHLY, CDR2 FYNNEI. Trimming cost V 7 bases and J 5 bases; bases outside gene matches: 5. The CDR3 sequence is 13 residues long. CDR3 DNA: TGTGCCAGCAACCCGGACAGGGGGGACGAGCAGTACTTC. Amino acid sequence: CASNPDRGDEQYF.

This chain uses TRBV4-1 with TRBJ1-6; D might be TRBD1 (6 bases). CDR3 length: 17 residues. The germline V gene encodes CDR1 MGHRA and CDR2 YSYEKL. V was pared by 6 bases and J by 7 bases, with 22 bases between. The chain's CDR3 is CASRGAGGQGTNSPLHF. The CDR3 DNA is TGCGCCAGCAGGGGGGCCGGAGGGCAGGGAACCAATTCACCCCTCCACTTT.

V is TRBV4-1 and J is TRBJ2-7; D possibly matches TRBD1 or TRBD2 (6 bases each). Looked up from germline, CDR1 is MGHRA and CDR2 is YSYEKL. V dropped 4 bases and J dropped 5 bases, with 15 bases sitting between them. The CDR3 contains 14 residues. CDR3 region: CASSPPRGPNEQYF. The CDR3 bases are TGCGCCAGCAGCCCCCCCCGGGGGCCCAACGAGCAGTACTTC.

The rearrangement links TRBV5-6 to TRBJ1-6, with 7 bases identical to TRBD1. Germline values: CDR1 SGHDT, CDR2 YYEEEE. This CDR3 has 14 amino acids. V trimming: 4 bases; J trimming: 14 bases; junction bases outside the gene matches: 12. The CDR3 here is CASSATGQTYTLHF. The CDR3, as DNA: TGTGCCAGCAGCGCGACGGGACAGACATATACCCTCCACTTT.

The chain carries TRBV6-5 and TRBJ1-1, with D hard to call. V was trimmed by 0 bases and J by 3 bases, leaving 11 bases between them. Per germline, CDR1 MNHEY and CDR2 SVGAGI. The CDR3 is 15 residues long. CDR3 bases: TGTGCCAGCAGTTACTCTCCCCGCGCCGACACTGAAGCTTTCTTT. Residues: CASSYSPRADTEAFF.

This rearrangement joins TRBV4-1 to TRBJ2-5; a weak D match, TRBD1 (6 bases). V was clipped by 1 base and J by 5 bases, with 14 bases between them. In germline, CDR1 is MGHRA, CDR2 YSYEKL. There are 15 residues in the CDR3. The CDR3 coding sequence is TGCGCCAGCAGCCAAGGGGATACAGGGTGGGAGACCCAGTACTTC. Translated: CASSQGDTGWETQYF.

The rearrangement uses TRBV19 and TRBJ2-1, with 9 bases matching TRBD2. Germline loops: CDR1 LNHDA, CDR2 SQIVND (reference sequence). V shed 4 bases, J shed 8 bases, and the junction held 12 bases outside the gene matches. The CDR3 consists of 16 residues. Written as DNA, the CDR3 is TGTGCCAGTAGTAACCCGCGGGGGGGCCGCGGCGATGAGCAGTTCTTC. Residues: CASSNPRGGRGDEQFF.

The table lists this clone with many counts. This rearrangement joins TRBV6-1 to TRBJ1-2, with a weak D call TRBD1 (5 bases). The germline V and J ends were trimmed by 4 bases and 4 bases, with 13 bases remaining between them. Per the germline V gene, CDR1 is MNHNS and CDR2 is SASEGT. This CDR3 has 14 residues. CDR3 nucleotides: TGTGCCAGCAGTGGGGACGAGGGGTTCTATGGCTACACCTTC. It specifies CASSGDEGFYGYTF.

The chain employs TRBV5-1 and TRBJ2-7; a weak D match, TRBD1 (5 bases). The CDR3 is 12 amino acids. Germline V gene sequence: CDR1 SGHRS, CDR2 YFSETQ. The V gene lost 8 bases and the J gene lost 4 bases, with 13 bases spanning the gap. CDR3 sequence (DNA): TGCGCCAGTTCAATTAGGGGATACGAGCAGTACTTC. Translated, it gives CASSIRGYEQYF.

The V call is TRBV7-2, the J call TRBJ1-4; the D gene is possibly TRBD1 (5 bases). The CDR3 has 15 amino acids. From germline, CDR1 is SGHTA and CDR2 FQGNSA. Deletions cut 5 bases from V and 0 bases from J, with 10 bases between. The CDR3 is CASSPSQATNEKLFF. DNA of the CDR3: TGTGCCAGCAGCCCTTCACAGGCAACTAATGAAAAACTGTTTTTT.

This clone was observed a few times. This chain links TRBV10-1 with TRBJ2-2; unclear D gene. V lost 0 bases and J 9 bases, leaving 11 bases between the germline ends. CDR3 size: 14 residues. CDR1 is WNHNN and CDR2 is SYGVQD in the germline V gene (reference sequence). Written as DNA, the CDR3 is TGCGCCAGCAGTGAGTCGATGGGGTCCCGGGAGCTGTTTTTT. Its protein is CASSESMGSRELFF.

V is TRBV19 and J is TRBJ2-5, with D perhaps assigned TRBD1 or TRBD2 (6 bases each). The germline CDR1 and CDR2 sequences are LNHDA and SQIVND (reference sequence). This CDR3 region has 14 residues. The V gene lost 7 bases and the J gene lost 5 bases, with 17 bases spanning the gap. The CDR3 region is CASTRGRGKETQYF. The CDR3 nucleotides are TGTGCCAGTACCCGGGGGCGCGGAAAGGAGACCCAGTACTTC.

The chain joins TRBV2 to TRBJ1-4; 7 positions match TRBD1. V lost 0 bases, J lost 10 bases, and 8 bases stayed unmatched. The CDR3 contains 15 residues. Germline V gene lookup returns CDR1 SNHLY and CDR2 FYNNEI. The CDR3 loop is CASSEATWTGGKLFF. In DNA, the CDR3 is TGTGCCAGCAGTGAAGCGACTTGGACAGGAGGAAAACTGTTTTTT.

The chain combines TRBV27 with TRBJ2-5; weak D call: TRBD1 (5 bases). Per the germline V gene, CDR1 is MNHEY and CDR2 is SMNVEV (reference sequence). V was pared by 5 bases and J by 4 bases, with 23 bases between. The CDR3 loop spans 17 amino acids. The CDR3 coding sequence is TGTGCCAGCAGTAGGGGTGGTGGCGGAAGCAGTACAGAGACCCAGTACTTC. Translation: CASSRGGGGSSTETQYF.

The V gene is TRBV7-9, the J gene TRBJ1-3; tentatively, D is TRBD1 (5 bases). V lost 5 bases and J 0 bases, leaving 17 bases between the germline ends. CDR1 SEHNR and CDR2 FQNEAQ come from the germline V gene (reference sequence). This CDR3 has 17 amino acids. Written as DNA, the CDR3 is TGTGCCAGCAGCACCCGGGGGGTGGGGAGCTCTGGAAACACCATATATTTT. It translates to CASSTRGVGSSGNTIYF. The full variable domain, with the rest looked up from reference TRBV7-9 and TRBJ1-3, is DTGVSQNPRHKITKRGQNVTFRCDPISEHNRLYWYRQTLGQGPEFLTYFQNEAQLEKSRLLSDRFSAERPKGSFSTLEIQRTEQGDSAMYLCASSTRGVGSSGNTIYFGEGSWLTVV.

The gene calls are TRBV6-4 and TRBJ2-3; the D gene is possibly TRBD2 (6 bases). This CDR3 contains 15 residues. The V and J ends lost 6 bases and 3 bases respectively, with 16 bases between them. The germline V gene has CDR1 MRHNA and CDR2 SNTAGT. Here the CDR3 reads CASRLLASQTDTQYF. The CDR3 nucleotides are TGTGCCAGCAGACTTCTAGCGAGTCAGACAGATACGCAGTATTTT.

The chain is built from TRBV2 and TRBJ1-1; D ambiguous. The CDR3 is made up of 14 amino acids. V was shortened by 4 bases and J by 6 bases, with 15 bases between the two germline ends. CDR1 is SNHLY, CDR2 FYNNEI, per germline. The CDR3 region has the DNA TGTGCCAGCAGTGGTCTCCGGGATCGCGCTGAAGCTTTCTTT. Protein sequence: CASSGLRDRAEAFF.

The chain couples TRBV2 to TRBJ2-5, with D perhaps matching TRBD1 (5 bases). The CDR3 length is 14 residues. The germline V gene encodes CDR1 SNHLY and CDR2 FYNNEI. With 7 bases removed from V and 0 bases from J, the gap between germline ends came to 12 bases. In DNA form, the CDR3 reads TGTGCCAGCAAAGACAGCCCGTACCAAGAGACCCAGTACTTC. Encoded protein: CASKDSPYQETQYF.

The CDR3 here is CASSLGGGSYNEQFF. The CDR3 nucleotides read TGTGCCAGCAGCTTAGGCGGGGGATCCTACAATGAGCAGTTCTTC. The V gene is TRBV5-6, the J gene TRBJ2-1, with 7 bases aligning to TRBD2. Germline CDR1 SGHDT, CDR2 YYEEEE. The CDR3 contains 15 residues. V trimming: 2 bases; J trimming: 1 base; junction bases outside the gene matches: 3.

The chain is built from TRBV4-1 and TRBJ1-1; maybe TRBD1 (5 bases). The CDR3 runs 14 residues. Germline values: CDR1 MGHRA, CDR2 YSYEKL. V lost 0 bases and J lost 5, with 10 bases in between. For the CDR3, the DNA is TGCGCCAGCAGCCAAGATCAGGGATGGACTGAAGCTTTCTTT. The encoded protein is CASSQDQGWTEAFF.